This note documents a single TCR beta chain sequence. Its antigen is currently unknown. Repertoires were generated with immunoSEQ multiplex PCR, while TCRdb's copy carries only in-frame clones and drops some. The sample shows about 130,000 clones, approximately 88% of them seen only once. The sample belongs to a study of T cell responses to AZD1222 COVID-19 vaccine. Whole-study findings and limits: Clonal diversity was possibly underestimated, and white British individuals and females predominated among donors. Epitopes outside B.1.351 and B.1.1.7 mutated regions reportedly drew nearly half of spike TCRs.

This CDR3 comprises 13 residues. The germline gives CDR1 SGDLS, CDR2 YYNGEE. The V gene lost 4 bases and the J gene lost 2 bases, with 10 bases spanning the gap. The sequence was collected from an adult in good health. The chain links TRBV9 to TRBJ2-7; a possible D gene is TRBD1 (5 bases). Sequences were derived from peripheral blood, sampled on day 0 of AZD1222 vaccination. Written as DNA, the CDR3 is TGTGCCAGCAGCCCAGGGTTACCCTACGAGCAGTACTTC. It is translated as CASSPGLPYEQYF.